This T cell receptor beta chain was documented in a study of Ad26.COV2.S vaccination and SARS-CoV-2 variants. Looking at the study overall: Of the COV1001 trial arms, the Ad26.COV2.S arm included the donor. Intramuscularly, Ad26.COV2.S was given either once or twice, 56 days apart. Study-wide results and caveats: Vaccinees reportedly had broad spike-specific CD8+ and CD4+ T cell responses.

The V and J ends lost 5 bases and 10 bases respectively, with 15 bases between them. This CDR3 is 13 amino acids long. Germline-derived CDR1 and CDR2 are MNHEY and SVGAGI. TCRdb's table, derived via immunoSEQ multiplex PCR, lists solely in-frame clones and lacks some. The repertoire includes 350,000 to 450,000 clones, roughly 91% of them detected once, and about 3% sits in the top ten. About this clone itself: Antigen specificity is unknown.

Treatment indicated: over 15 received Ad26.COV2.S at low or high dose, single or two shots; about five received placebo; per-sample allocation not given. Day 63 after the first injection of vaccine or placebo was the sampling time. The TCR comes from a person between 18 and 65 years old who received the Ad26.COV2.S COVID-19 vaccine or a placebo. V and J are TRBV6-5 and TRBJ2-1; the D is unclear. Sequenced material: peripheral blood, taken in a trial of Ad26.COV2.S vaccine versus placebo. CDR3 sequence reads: CASSPTGEKEQFF. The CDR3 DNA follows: TGTGCCAGCAGTCCGACTGGAGAGAAGGAGCAGTTCTTC.